One and the same sample provided the 3 T cell receptor beta chains below, sequenced in a study of blood T cell repertoires in COVID-19. Clones were sequenced by immunoSEQ multiplex PCR, and TCRdb holds only the in-frame ones, with some missing. The sample holds around 180,000 clones, roughly four fifths seen once. The sample taken for sequencing was peripheral blood. The receptors shown here come from a human donor in a cohort sampled during active COVID-19.

The gene calls are TRBV30 and TRBJ1-6, with D perhaps TRBD1 (5 bases). The CDR3 has 13 residues. V gave up 5 bases and J gave up 5 bases, with 10 bases separating them. The germline V gene encodes CDR1 GTSNPN and CDR2 SVGIG (reference sequence). CDR3 nucleotide sequence: TGTGCCTGGGACAGTACCAATAATTCACCCCTCCACTTT. Translated: CAWDSTNNSPLHF.

The CDR3 here is CASSGTANYGYTF. CDR3 DNA: TGCGCCAGCAGCGGGACAGCTAACTATGGCTACACCTTC. The chain joins TRBV5-1 to TRBJ1-2; TRBD1 matches at 7 bases. V lost 4 bases to trimming and J lost 0 bases; unmatched junction nucleotides: 0. Germline V gene data show CDR1 as SGHRS and CDR2 as YFSETQ. This CDR3 spans 13 amino acids.

The chain recombines TRBV27 with TRBJ2-3; 10 nucleotides match TRBD1. The CDR3 length is 16 residues. V gave up 6 bases and J gave up 4 bases; unmatched junction bases: 10. Germline loops: CDR1 MNHEY, CDR2 SMNVEV (reference sequence). Here the CDR3 DNA reads TGTGCCAGCAGGGGGGGGGACAGGGGAGTATCAGATACGCAGTATTTT. This sequence encodes CASRGGDRGVSDTQYF.